This passage covers 8 T cell receptor beta chains from one sample sequenced in a study of cytomegalovirus exposure and HLA in healthy donors. It was with 60 Vbeta and 13 Jbeta primers that the PCR ran. Repertoires were generated with immunoSEQ multiplex PCR, while TCRdb's copy carries only in-frame clones and drops some. The sample shows around 210,000 clones, around 77% of them seen only once. The sequencing sample was made of PBMCs. The receptors stem from a woman under 40 in good health and CMV-seronegative.

In DNA, the CDR3 is TGTGCCAGCAGGGAACCTTACAGGGAGAGTCAGCCCCAGCATTTT. It codes for CASREPYRESQPQHF. The chain links TRBV6-4 to TRBJ1-5; tentatively, D is TRBD1 (6 bases). This CDR3 is built from 15 residues. Germline V gives CDR1 MRHNA, CDR2 SNTAGT. The V gene lost 6 bases and the J gene lost 6 bases, with 18 bases spanning the gap.

The V gene is TRBV10-3, the J gene TRBJ1-1; TRBD1 might be the D (6 bases). Trimming removed 4 bases at V and 1 base at J, with 7 bases between. This CDR3 comprises 13 residues. Germline loops: CDR1 ENHRY, CDR2 SYGVKD. Here the CDR3 DNA reads TGTGCCATCAGTGTAGGGGGGAACACTGAAGCTTTCTTT. This sequence encodes CAISVGGNTEAFF.

The rearrangement joins TRBV30 to TRBJ1-5, with a tentative D call TRBD1 (6 bases). This CDR3 comprises 13 residues. Per the germline V gene, CDR1 is GTSNPN and CDR2 is SVGIG (reference sequence). V gave up 1 base and J gave up 7 bases, with 11 bases separating them. CDR3 sequence reads: CAWSGGLRQPQHF. In nucleotides, the CDR3 is TGTGCCTGGAGTGGGGGGCTGAGGCAGCCCCAGCATTTT.

Turning to this clone: This may be a read error: a much more frequent sequence differs by one nucleotide. The sample holds other DNA sequences that translate to the same CDR3. V is TRBV6-6 and J is TRBJ2-7; unclear D gene. This CDR3 is 11 amino acids long. Germline loops: CDR1 MNHNY, CDR2 SVGAGI (reference sequence). Trimming pared 2 bases from V and 6 bases from J, leaving 5 bases between. CDR3 nucleotides: TGTGCCAGCAGTTACGGCGGCGAGCAGTACTTC. Protein: CASSYGGEQYF.

V gene TRBV29-1 combines with J gene TRBJ2-2; TRBD1 might be the D (5 bases). Looked up from germline, CDR1 is SQVTM and CDR2 is ANQGSEA. This CDR3 spans 12 amino acids. The CDR3 reads CSGQGNTGELFF. The CDR3 DNA reads TGCAGTGGCCAGGGGAACACCGGGGAGCTGTTTTTT.

The CDR3 coding sequence is TGTGCCAGCAGCTTAGATAGGACAGGGGGGCTCTATGGCTACACCTTC. Amino acids: CASSLDRTGGLYGYTF. The rearrangement links TRBV11-2 to TRBJ1-2; 10 bases agree with TRBD1. V shed 0 bases, J shed 4 bases, and the junction held 5 bases outside the gene matches. This CDR3 has 16 amino acids. Germline CDR1 and CDR2: SGHAT and FQNNGV.

The J gene is TRBJ1-3, the V gene TRBV25-1; TRBD1 is a possible D gene (6 bases). V was cut by 6 bases and J by 9 bases, with 18 bases left in between. Germline assignment: CDR1 MGHDK and CDR2 SYGVNS. The CDR3 is 14 amino acids. CDR3 bases: TGTGCCAGCAGAGAACATACAGGGAAGGGCACCATATATTTT. Its protein is CASREHTGKGTIYF.

This clone was counted a few times. The chain links TRBV27 to TRBJ1-1, with no clear D. Looked up from germline, CDR1 is MNHEY and CDR2 is SMNVEV (reference sequence). The V end lost 7 bases, the J end lost 0 bases, and 9 bases lay between the germline ends. This CDR3 has 13 residues. The CDR3 sequence: CASTRDMNTEAFF. The DNA for the CDR3 is TGTGCCAGCACGAGGGATATGAACACTGAAGCTTTCTTT.